Sequencing of this T cell receptor beta chain was carried out in a study of technical replicates of blood from a few donors. Germline CDR1 SGHVS, CDR2 FNYEAQ. V dropped 2 bases and J dropped 1; count of bases not matched to a gene: 9. This CDR3 region has 19 residues. The protocol was immunoSEQ multiplex PCR, while the TCRdb copy is restricted to in-frame clones and leaves out a portion. This sample has roughly 65,000 clones, with approximately 88% found just once. The chain combines TRBV7-6 with TRBJ2-3; 13 bases line up with TRBD2. The sample comprised PBMCs. This TCR came from a human donor in good health. Some clones in this sample may be carry-over from other donors' samples. In nucleotides, the CDR3 is TGTGCCAGCAGCTTAAGCCCCCAACTAGCGGGAGGGGGCACAGATACGCAGTATTTT. Protein sequence: CASSLSPQLAGGGTDTQYF.